This entry features one TCR beta chain sequence. Its antigen specificity is not known. Nothing much larger sits one base from this clone, and base qualities are not available. Collaborating institutions collected whole blood in K2EDTA tubes following their own protocols. For TCRbeta analysis, collaborator samples were shipped as frozen whole blood, as isolated PBMCs, or as DNA extracted from either sample type. This specimen belongs to a study of blood T cell repertoires in COVID-19 (TCRdb year 2020). Background on the whole study: The collaborator samples originated in the United States, Italy and Spain and spanned the acute and convalescent phases of COVID-19. The prospective study material was composed of cDNA or gDNA derived from T cells, B-cell-depleted T cells, or PBMCs. The dataset comprised deeply sampled blood TCRbeta repertoires from subjects exposed to, actively infected with, or recovered from COVID-19. A freely available public database, intended as a resource for researchers studying the immune response to SARS-CoV-2, is where the repertoires were released. Samples were obtained from the ongoing ImmuneRACE study (first 160 participants) and from about 1,300 subjects provided by 6 global collaborators. A de-identified subject ID, COVID-19 status, age in years and sex were almost always included in the sample metadata. Where available, HLA class I and class II types were obtained from metadata supplied by the sample provider rather than from assay-based typing.

General study outcomes and caveats: How much clinical and demographic metadata was included differed by source and by participant, and the metadata was provided uncurated.

TCRbeta CDR3 regions were amplified from genomic DNA by means of the immunoSEQ Assay, a bias-controlled multiplex PCR. The original methods were these. The number of nucleated cells in each sample was estimated from the amplification of reference gene primers within the assay. To quantify the absolute abundance of each unique TCRbeta CDR3 rearrangement, sequence reads were collapsed and filtered. For each sample, productive Simpson clonality was calculated as the square root of Simpson's diversity index over productive rearrangements. Imported from immuneACCESS, the table was reduced by TCRdb to in-frame sequences with V and J called. These copies leave out some clones; in studies compared against another copy, an unresolved V gene accounts for under half, and the cause of the remainder is not known. D and trimming come from the DNA, and the V and J calls and clone size come from that table. The sample includes about 140,000 clones, with 60% to 85% observed a single time. The ten largest clones represent 16% of the sample.

Trimming takes 0 bases from V and 9 bases from J, and the germline ends sit 12 bases apart. CDR1 and CDR2 are read off the germline V gene as SGHRS and YFSETQ. The CDR3 goes from the cysteine to the phenylalanine over 13 residues. The kept DNA is CDR3 alone, 39 bases in frame from the first base. The sequence derives from a middle-aged man with acute or convalescent COVID-19. The chain is encoded by TRBV5-1 joined to TRBJ1-2; the D gene is unclear. The specimen was peripheral blood. Read as DNA, the sequence is TGCGCCAGCAGCTTGGACGGGGAGAGGCGCTACACCTTC. Its coded protein is CASSLDGERRYTF.